Below are 19 T cell receptor beta chains sequenced from a single sample in a study of shared clonotypes between healthy human individuals. Data came from immunoSEQ multiplex PCR; TCRdb stores just in-frame clones and leaves some out. The sample contains over a million clones, over 95% of which appear only once. Sequencing used naive CD4+ T cells sorted from blood. Subset in this sample: CD45RA+ positively selected. These receptors all come from a man under 40 in good health.

The chain links TRBV5-1 to TRBJ2-7; 11 bases align to TRBD2. After removal of 0 bases from V and 7 bases from J, the junction contained 6 bases not matched to a gene. Germline values: CDR1 SGHRS, CDR2 YFSETQ. This CDR3 is built from 15 residues. CDR3 sequence: CASSLELAGGGEQYF. CDR3 DNA sequence: TGCGCCAGCAGCTTGGAGCTAGCGGGAGGTGGGGAGCAGTACTTC.

This chain joins TRBV10-3 and TRBJ2-7; weak D call: TRBD2 (5 bases). Germline-derived CDR1 and CDR2 are ENHRY and SYGVKD. CDR3 length equals 14 residues. Trimming removed 3 bases at V and 3 bases at J, with 12 bases between. The CDR3 DNA is TGTGCCATCAGTGACAGTACTGGGAGCTACGAGCAGTACTTC. This sequence encodes CAISDSTGSYEQYF.

About this clone: This sample includes further DNA sequences coding for the same CDR3. The J gene is TRBJ2-6, the V gene TRBV10-3; a weak D match, TRBD1 (5 bases). Trimming removed 9 bases from V and 0 bases from J, with 9 bases in between. This CDR3 spans 14 amino acids. The germline gives CDR1 ENHRY, CDR2 SYGVKD. The CDR3 DNA follows: TGTGCCATTCGACAGCCCTCTGGGGCCAACGTCCTGACTTTC. Protein sequence: CAIRQPSGANVLTF.

Of note for this clone: The junction does not match germline at one end; this may be a read error. The rearrangement joins TRBV7-7 to TRBJ2-3; 7 bases fit TRBD2. The CDR3 runs 15 residues. CDR1 and CDR2 (germline): SSHAT, FNYEAQ (reference sequence). The CDR3 DNA is TGTGCTAGCAGCTTACTCCCTAGCGGCGCAGATACGCAGTATTTT. Encoded protein: CASSLLPSGADTQYF.

The CDR3 here is CASSVVPNGETQYF. The CDR3 DNA is TGTGCCAGCAGCGTAGTACCCAACGGAGAGACCCAGTACTTC. J is TRBJ2-5 and V is TRBV9, with D unclear. From germline, CDR1 is SGDLS and CDR2 YYNGEE. The V end lost 0 bases, the J end lost 4 bases, and 10 bases lay between the germline ends. The CDR3 loop spans 14 amino acids.

V is TRBV29-1 and J is TRBJ2-7; D unclear. V lost 7 bases and J lost 3, with 10 bases in between. The CDR3 is made up of 11 amino acids. Germline V gene sequence: CDR1 SQVTM, CDR2 ANQGSEA. The CDR3, as DNA: TGCAGCGCGGCTTTGGGCTACGAGCAGTACTTC. Translated: CSAALGYEQYF.

The rearrangement uses TRBV5-6 and TRBJ1-5; no clear D gene. Germline-derived CDR1 and CDR2 are SGHDT and YYEEEE. V was cut by 0 bases and J by 0 bases, with 7 bases left in between. The CDR3 extends over 15 amino acids. CDR3 bases: TGTGCCAGCAGCTTGGCTGGGATTAGCAATCAGCCCCAGCATTTT. This codes for CASSLAGISNQPQHF.

The rearrangement joins TRBV5-5 to TRBJ1-2, with TRBD1 as a possible D gene (6 bases). Per germline, CDR1 SGHKS and CDR2 YYEKEE (reference sequence). There are 15 residues in the CDR3. Trimming removed 1 base at V and 4 bases at J, with 14 bases between. The CDR3 here is CASSLRSGDRYGYTF. The CDR3 DNA is TGTGCCAGCAGCTTGAGGTCAGGGGATCGCTATGGCTACACCTTC.

The J gene is TRBJ2-1, the V gene TRBV5-1; D ambiguous. The CDR3 is made up of 12 amino acids. Trimming pared 6 bases from V and 8 bases from J, leaving 12 bases between. Germline V gene sequence: CDR1 SGHRS, CDR2 YFSETQ. CDR3 sequence (DNA): TGCGCCAGCAACTCTCTAATTGATGAGCAGTTCTTC. Translated, it gives CASNSLIDEQFF.

V is TRBV18 and J is TRBJ2-7; 12 positions agree with TRBD1. The CDR3 runs to 14 residues. Per germline, CDR1 KGHSH and CDR2 LQKENI. J was trimmed by 5 bases and V by 4 bases; bases with no gene match: 3. The CDR3 DNA reads TGTGCCAGCTCACGGGACAGGGGGCGGCACGAGCAGTACTTC. Its protein is CASSRDRGRHEQYF.

The chain carries TRBV20-1 and TRBJ2-7; 7 nucleotides align to TRBD1. The CDR3 loop spans 10 amino acids. Germline V gene data show CDR1 as DFQATT and CDR2 as SNEGSKA (reference sequence). The V segment lost 7 bases and the J segment 6 bases; nucleotides outside the gene matches: 3. This CDR3 reads CSVSGGEQYF. CDR3 nucleotide sequence: TGCAGTGTTTCAGGGGGCGAGCAGTACTTC.

This sequence joins TRBV18 and TRBJ2-7; D remains unclear. The V and J ends lost 0 bases and 5 bases respectively, with 11 bases between them. Germline V lookup: CDR1 KGHSH, CDR2 LQKENI. The CDR3 extends over 14 amino acids. CDR3: CASSPPIALHEQYF. In DNA form, the CDR3 reads TGTGCCAGCTCACCACCGATAGCTCTCCACGAGCAGTACTTC.

The chain employs TRBV28 and TRBJ2-7; the D gene is possibly TRBD2 (6 bases). Germline V gene data show CDR1 as MDHEN and CDR2 as SYDVKM. Trimming left V 6 bases short and J 4 bases short, with 19 bases between. The CDR3 length is 15 residues. CDR3 sequence: CASRSTSPTRYEQYF. The CDR3 DNA sequence: TGTGCCAGCAGATCTACTAGCCCTACAAGATACGAGCAGTACTTC.

CDR3 sequence (DNA): TGTGCCAGCTCCCAGGAACAGGGGGCTGAAGCTTTCTTT. Protein: CASSQEQGAEAFF. The gene calls are TRBV18 and TRBJ1-1, with 8 bases that match TRBD1. Germline V lookup: CDR1 KGHSH, CDR2 LQKENI. There are 13 residues in the CDR3. J gave up 6 bases and V 6 bases, and 6 bases lay outside the gene matches.

The J gene is TRBJ2-2, the V gene TRBV14; 7 bases fit TRBD2. The CDR3 runs to 17 residues. The V gene end was trimmed by 0 bases and the J gene end by 3 bases; junction bases not matched to a gene: 7. Germline CDR1 reads SGHDN; CDR2 reads FVKESK. The CDR3 region has the DNA TGTGCCAGCAGCCAAGATTCCCTAGCGGAATACACCGGGGAGCTGTTTTTT. Its protein product is CASSQDSLAEYTGELFF.

The chain is built from TRBV14 and TRBJ2-5; D possibly corresponds to TRBD2 (5 bases). In germline, CDR1 is SGHDN, CDR2 FVKESK. The CDR3 runs 15 residues. Deletions cut 1 base from V and 8 bases from J, with 17 bases between. Here the CDR3 reads CASSQGTGRGETQYF. The CDR3 bases are TGTGCCAGCAGCCAAGGTACCGGCCGGGGAGAAACCCAGTACTTC.

This clone was seen a single time. This sequence joins TRBV18 and TRBJ2-1; 15 bases fit TRBD2. This CDR3 has 17 residues. With 2 bases clipped from V and 5 bases from J, the junction kept 4 bases outside the gene matches. Looked up from germline, CDR1 is KGHSH and CDR2 is LQKENI. As DNA, the CDR3 is TGTGCCAGCTCACCAAGGACTAGCGGGAGGGCCGACAATGAGCAGTTCTTC. Translation: CASSPRTSGRADNEQFF.

J is TRBJ2-2 and V is TRBV18; 9 bases map to TRBD2. V gave up 6 bases and J gave up 1 base; unmatched junction bases: 9. Germline CDR1 KGHSH, CDR2 LQKENI. The CDR3 spans 17 residues. The CDR3 loop is CASSLIRLAENTGELFF. In nucleotides, the CDR3 is TGTGCCAGCTCCCTAATTCGACTAGCGGAGAACACCGGGGAGCTGTTTTTT.

Here the CDR3 reads CASSPTLAGHTGELFF. In nucleotides, the CDR3 is TGTGCCAGCTCACCAACCCTAGCGGGACACACCGGGGAGCTGTTTTTT. V gene TRBV18 combines with J gene TRBJ2-2; 9 nucleotides match TRBD2. Germline CDR1 KGHSH, CDR2 LQKENI. The length of the CDR3 is 16 residues. V was pared by 2 bases and J by 3 bases, with 4 bases of the junction left unmatched.